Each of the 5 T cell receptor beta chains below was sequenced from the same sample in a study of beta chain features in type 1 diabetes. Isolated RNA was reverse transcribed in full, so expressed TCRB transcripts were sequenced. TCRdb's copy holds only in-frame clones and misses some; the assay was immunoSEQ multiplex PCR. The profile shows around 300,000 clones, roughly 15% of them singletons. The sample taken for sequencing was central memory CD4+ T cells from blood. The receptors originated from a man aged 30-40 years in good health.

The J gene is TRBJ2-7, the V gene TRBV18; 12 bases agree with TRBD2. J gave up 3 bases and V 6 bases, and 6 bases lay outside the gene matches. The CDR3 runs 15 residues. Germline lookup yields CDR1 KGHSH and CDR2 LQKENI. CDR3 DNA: TGTGCCAGCTCCCCTAGCGGGGGGGTAGTCTACGAGCAGTACTTC. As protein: CASSPSGGVVYEQYF.

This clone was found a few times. This CDR3 is CASLTWPGGLNGYTF. CDR3 bases: TGTGCCAGCCTCACTTGGCCCGGGGGGCTCAATGGCTACACCTTC. The chain joins TRBV5-4 to TRBJ1-2; a weak D match, TRBD1 (6 bases). CDR1 SGHNT and CDR2 YYREEE come from the germline V gene (reference sequence). The ends were cut back, 7 bases at V and 6 bases at J, with 22 bases in the middle. The CDR3 consists of 15 residues. The full variable domain, its missing parts supplied by reference TRBV5-4 and TRBJ1-2, is ETGVTQSPTHLIKTRGQQVTLRCSSQSGHNTVSWYQQALGQGPQFIFQYYREEENGRGNFPPRFSGLQFPNYSSELNVNALELDDSALYLCASLTWPGGLNGYTFGSGTRLTVV.

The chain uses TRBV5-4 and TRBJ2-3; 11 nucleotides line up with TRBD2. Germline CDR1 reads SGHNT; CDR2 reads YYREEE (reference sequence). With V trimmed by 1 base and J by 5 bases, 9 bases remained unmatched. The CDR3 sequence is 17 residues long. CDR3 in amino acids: CASSLTRLAGRRDTQYF. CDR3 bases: TGTGCCAGCAGCTTGACAAGACTAGCGGGGAGGCGAGATACGCAGTATTTT.

As DNA, the CDR3 is TGTGCCAGCAGCTCATCGACAGGGATCTATGGCTACACCTTC. Translating gives CASSSSTGIYGYTF. The chain joins TRBV5-5 to TRBJ1-2, with 7 bases aligning to TRBD1. Germline V CDR1 and CDR2: SGHKS, YYEKEE (reference sequence). The CDR3 sequence is 14 residues long. V trimming: 3 bases; J trimming: 4 bases; junction bases outside the gene matches: 6.

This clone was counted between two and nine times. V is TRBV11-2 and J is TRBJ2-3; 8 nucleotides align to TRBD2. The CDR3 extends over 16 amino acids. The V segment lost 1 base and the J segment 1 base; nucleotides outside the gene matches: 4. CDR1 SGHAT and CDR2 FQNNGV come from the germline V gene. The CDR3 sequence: CASSLAARGGTDTQYF. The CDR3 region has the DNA TGTGCCAGCAGCTTAGCGGCGCGGGGGGGCACAGATACGCAGTATTTT. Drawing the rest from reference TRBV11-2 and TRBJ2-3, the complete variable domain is EAGVAQSPRYKIIEKRQSVAFWCNPISGHATLYWYQQILGQGPKLLIQFQNNGVVDDSQLPKDRFSAERLKGVDSTLKIQPAKLEDSAVYLCASSLAARGGTDTQYFGPGTRLTVL.